The 22 T cell receptor beta chains below all came from one sample that was sequenced in a study of human T cells and chemical hapten exposure. TCRdb fed the RACE reads into MiXCR, producing one record per CDR3 protein. The profile shows around 33,000 distinct CDR3 sequences, 9% to 15% of them singletons. Time point denoted: pre-sensitization, week 0. Treatment reported: therapeutic diphenylcyclopropenone sensitization with weekly scalp DPC. The template was total RNA from unfractionated whole blood. Sequenced material: whole blood, taken in connection with sensitization to the hapten diphenylcyclopropenone (DPC). All receptors come from a woman between 40 and 50 years old with alopecia areata. Some clones in this sample may be carry-over from other donors' samples.

This clonotype was found many times. J is TRBJ2-1 and V is TRBV19; perhaps TRBD2 as D (6 bases). Trimming stripped 2 bases from V and 8 bases from J, with 13 bases between. The CDR3 is 14 amino acids. CDR1 LNHDA and CDR2 SQIVND come from the germline V gene (reference sequence). The CDR3: CASSINVPGDEQFF. The CDR3 DNA reads TGTGCCAGTAGTATAAACGTCCCGGGGGATGAGCAGTTCTTC.

The rearrangement joins TRBV12-3 or TRBV12-4 to TRBJ2-1; D is possibly TRBD2 (5 bases). Deletions cut 6 bases from V and 3 bases from J, with 12 bases between. The CDR3 totals 14 residues. This chain's CDR3 is CASSNRGIYNEQFF. CDR3 in DNA: TGTGCCAGCAGCAATAGAGGGATCTACAATGAGCAGTTCTTC.

Ten or more counts support this clonotype. The genes are TRBV2 and TRBJ2-3; TRBD2 agrees at 9 bases. The CDR3 runs 12 residues. From germline, CDR1 is SNHLY and CDR2 FYNNEI. Trimming at V came to 7 bases and at J to 6 bases, leaving 2 bases not matched to a gene. As DNA, the CDR3 is TGTGCCAGCAAGCGGGGGGCGGATACGCAGTATTTT. Translated, it gives CASKRGADTQYF. Together with reference TRBV2 and TRBJ2-3, the CDR3 gives the full variable domain: EPEVTQTPSHQVTQMGQEVILRCVPISNHLYFYWYRQILGQKVEFLVSFYNNEISEKSEIFDDQFSVERPDGSNFTLKIRSTKLEDSAMYFCASKRGADTQYFGPGTRLTVL.

This clonotype was seen at least ten times. The chain employs TRBV7-9 and TRBJ2-3; D might be TRBD2 (5 bases). The germline V and J ends were trimmed by 4 bases and 0 bases, with 20 bases remaining between them. This CDR3 has 18 residues. Germline assignment: CDR1 SEHNR and CDR2 FQNEAQ (reference sequence). This chain's CDR3 is CASSSTRLSRRSTDTQYF. The CDR3 DNA is TGTGCCAGCAGCTCAACTCGCCTCTCACGGAGGAGCACAGATACGCAGTATTTT. The whole variable domain, remainder taken from reference TRBV7-9 and TRBJ2-3, is DTGVSQNPRHKITKRGQNVTFRCDPISEHNRLYWYRQTLGQGPEFLTYFQNEAQLEKSRLLSDRFSAERPKGSFSTLEIQRTEQGDSAMYLCASSSTRLSRRSTDTQYFGPGTRLTVL.

The chain joins TRBV29-1 to TRBJ2-5; no clear D gene. Trimming shortened V by 5 bases and J by 1 base, and 17 bases separated the two germline ends. The CDR3 extends over 15 amino acids. The germline V gene has CDR1 SQVTM and CDR2 ANQGSEA. This chain's CDR3 is CSVQGRSTTQETQYF. The CDR3, as DNA: TGCAGCGTTCAAGGTCGCTCTACCACCCAAGAGACCCAGTACTTC.

At least ten counts were recorded for this clonotype. V and J are TRBV20-1 and TRBJ1-1; D perhaps matches TRBD1 (6 bases). The CDR3 runs to 17 residues. Germline loops: CDR1 DFQATT, CDR2 SNEGSKA (reference sequence). The V end was cut by 6 bases, the J end by 4 bases, with 27 bases between. In DNA, the CDR3 is TGCAGTGCCGCTAGCCGTCCACCCGGGGGCCTAGGCACTGAAGCTTTCTTT. Protein sequence: CSAASRPPGGLGTEAFF.

This clonotype was counted many times. The chain carries TRBV20-1 and TRBJ1-1; D may be TRBD1 (5 bases). Germline CDR1 DFQATT, CDR2 SNEGSKA (reference sequence). The CDR3 is 15 amino acids. V lost 4 bases, J lost 3 bases, and 18 bases lay in between. The CDR3 bases are TGCAGTGCTAACCCTTCTAAAGGGGTCGACACTGAAGCTTTCTTT. This encodes CSANPSKGVDTEAFF.

This clonotype has at least ten counts. This chain joins TRBV5-1 and TRBJ1-1; tentative D call: TRBD1 (6 bases). V lost 4 bases to trimming and J lost 1 base, with 14 bases between them. From germline, CDR1 is SGHRS and CDR2 YFSETQ. The CDR3 totals 15 residues. DNA of the CDR3: TGCGCCAGCAGCCCCGGGAAGGGGGGGAACACTGAAGCTTTCTTT. It specifies CASSPGKGGNTEAFF.

CDR3 nucleotide sequence: TGTGCCAGCTCCCGAGGGGGGACAGCCTACGAGCAGTACTTC. Translation: CASSRGGTAYEQYF. The rearrangement uses TRBV7-2 and TRBJ2-7, with a tentative D call TRBD1 (7 bases). Germline V gene sequence: CDR1 SGHTA, CDR2 FQGNSA. The V end was cut by 8 bases, the J end by 2 bases, with 16 bases between. This CDR3 is 14 amino acids long.

This clonotype was observed at least ten times. This rearrangement joins TRBV20-1 to TRBJ2-1, with 7 bases lining up with TRBD1. The V and J ends lost 7 bases and 7 bases, in that order; junction bases with no gene match: 4. The CDR3 covers 11 residues. Germline V lookup: CDR1 DFQATT, CDR2 SNEGSKA (reference sequence). As DNA, the CDR3 is TGCAGTGGGGACAGAAGGAATGAGCAGTTCTTC. It translates to CSGDRRNEQFF.

The chain couples TRBV25-1 to TRBJ2-7, with a possible D match to TRBD1 (5 bases). Germline V gene data show CDR1 as MGHDK and CDR2 as SYGVNS. Trimming took 3 bases from V and 5 from J, leaving 14 bases between them. CDR3 size: 14 residues. The CDR3 is CASSDLQWGHEQYF. As DNA, the CDR3 is TGTGCCAGCAGTGACCTCCAGTGGGGCCACGAGCAGTACTTC.

This clonotype was seen many times. V is TRBV20-1 and J is TRBJ2-2; D is undetermined. V was trimmed by 1 base and J by 4 bases, leaving 7 bases between them. The CDR3 spans 13 residues. CDR1 is DFQATT and CDR2 is SNEGSKA in the germline V gene (reference sequence). CDR3 region: CSARVQLTGELFF. CDR3 DNA: TGCAGTGCTAGAGTACAGCTCACCGGGGAGCTGTTTTTT.

This clonotype has at least ten counts. V and J are TRBV19 and TRBJ2-5; the D is unclear. CDR3 length: 14 amino acids. V dropped 0 bases and J dropped 2 bases, with 7 bases sitting between them. In germline, CDR1 is LNHDA, CDR2 SQIVND (reference sequence). The CDR3 here is CASSIEALQETQYF. Written as DNA, the CDR3 is TGTGCCAGTAGTATAGAAGCGCTACAAGAGACCCAGTACTTC. Filled out from reference TRBV19 and TRBJ2-5, the complete variable domain reads DGGITQSPKYLFRKEGQNVTLSCEQNLNHDAMYWYRQDPGQGLRLIYYSQIVNDFQKGDIAEGYSVSREKKESFPLTVTSAQKNPTAFYLCASSIEALQETQYFGPGTRLLVL.

This clonotype came up many times. The genes are TRBV7-6 and TRBJ2-3; a possible D gene is TRBD2 (6 bases). From germline, CDR1 is SGHVS and CDR2 FNYEAQ. V lost 1 base, J lost 0 bases, and 14 bases lay in between. The CDR3 consists of 17 residues. The CDR3 DNA sequence: TGTGCCAGCAGCTTAGTTTTACGCGGGGCTAGCACAGATACGCAGTATTTT. It yields the protein CASSLVLRGASTDTQYF.

The sample holds many counts of this clonotype. This sequence joins TRBV20-1 and TRBJ1-1, with a weak D call TRBD1 (5 bases). Trimming shortened V by 5 bases and J by 1 base, and 11 bases separated the two germline ends. Looked up from germline, CDR1 is DFQATT and CDR2 is SNEGSKA (reference sequence). The CDR3 length is 13 residues. The CDR3 region has the DNA TGCAGTGCTTTTGGGACCGCGAACACTGAAGCTTTCTTT. Its translation: CSAFGTANTEAFF.

This clonotype has just a few counts. The rearrangement joins TRBV11-2 to TRBJ1-2, with TRBD1 matching 11 bases. CDR1 and CDR2 (germline): SGHAT, FQNNGV. Losses at the gene ends were 5 bases for V and 7 bases for J; bases not matched to a gene: 6. CDR3 length: 14 amino acids. CDR3 region: CASSPLDRGLGYTF. DNA of the CDR3: TGTGCCAGCAGCCCACTGGACAGGGGGCTTGGCTACACCTTC.

The chain uses TRBV5-1 and TRBJ2-7; D is perhaps TRBD2 (5 bases). V lost 5 bases and J lost 0, with 15 bases in between. CDR1 is SGHRS and CDR2 is YFSETQ in the germline V gene. There are 15 residues in the CDR3. As DNA, the CDR3 is TGCGCCAGCAGATTGAGGGAGCCGATCTCCTACGAGCAGTACTTC. Residues: CASRLREPISYEQYF.

Judged by abundance, this clonotype is medium-sized. The chain links TRBV10-3 to TRBJ2-7; D uncertain. The V gene's germline CDR1 is ENHRY and CDR2 SYGVKD. CDR3 length equals 12 residues. Trimming removed 0 bases from V and 3 bases from J, with 3 bases in between. DNA for the CDR3: TGTGCCATCAGTGAGTCGGTCTACGAGCAGTACGTC. As protein: CAISESVYEQYV.

V usage is TRBV6-5 and J usage is TRBJ1-1, with D tentatively TRBD1 (5 bases). The CDR3 runs 13 residues. Trimming pared 6 bases from V and 5 bases from J, leaving 13 bases between. CDR1 MNHEY and CDR2 SVGAGI come from the germline V gene. The chain's CDR3 is CASRPRAGTEAFF. In DNA form, the CDR3 reads TGTGCCAGCAGGCCCAGGGCAGGGACTGAAGCTTTCTTT.

This clonotype was detected many times. This chain joins TRBV7-2 and TRBJ2-7, with 10 positions matching TRBD1. The CDR3 is 14 amino acids. V lost 5 bases, J lost 5 bases, and 6 bases stayed unmatched. Germline loops: CDR1 SGHTA, CDR2 FQGNSA. The CDR3 region is CASSRGTGVHEQYF. The CDR3, as DNA: TGTGCCAGCAGCCGGGGGACAGGGGTCCACGAGCAGTACTTC.

In its sample, this clonotype was seen many times. One end of the junction does not line up with germline, which may come from a read error. This chain connects TRBV3-1 to TRBJ2-3, with 9 positions matching TRBD2. Germline CDR1 is LGHDT and CDR2 is YNNKEL (reference sequence). The CDR3 consists of 12 residues. The CDR3 DNA sequence: TGTGCCAGCAGCCAAGAAACGGGACTAGCTTCCTTT. Amino acid sequence: CASSQETGLASF.

This clonotype was detected many times. V is TRBV20-1 and J is TRBJ1-3, with 7 bases identical to TRBD1. The CDR3 runs 16 residues. After removal of 4 bases from V and 1 base from J, the junction contained 10 bases not matched to a gene. Per germline, CDR1 DFQATT and CDR2 SNEGSKA (reference sequence). DNA for the CDR3: TGCAGTGCTAAAAACCGACAGGGTAGATCTGGAAACACCATATATTTT. Translating it yields CSAKNRQGRSGNTIYF.